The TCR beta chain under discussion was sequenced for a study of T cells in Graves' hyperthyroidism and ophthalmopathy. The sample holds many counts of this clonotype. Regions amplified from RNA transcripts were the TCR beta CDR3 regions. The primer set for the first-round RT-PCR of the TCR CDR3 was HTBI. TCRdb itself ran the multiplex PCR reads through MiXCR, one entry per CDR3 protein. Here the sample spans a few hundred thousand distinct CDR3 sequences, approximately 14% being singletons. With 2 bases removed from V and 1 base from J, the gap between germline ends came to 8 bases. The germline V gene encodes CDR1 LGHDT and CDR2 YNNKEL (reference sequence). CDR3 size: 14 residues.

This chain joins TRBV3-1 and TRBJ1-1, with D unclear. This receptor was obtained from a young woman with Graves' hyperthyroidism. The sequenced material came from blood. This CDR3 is CASSQSPGNTEAFF. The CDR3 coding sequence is TGTGCCAGCAGCCAATCCCCGGGGAACACTGAAGCTTTCTTT.